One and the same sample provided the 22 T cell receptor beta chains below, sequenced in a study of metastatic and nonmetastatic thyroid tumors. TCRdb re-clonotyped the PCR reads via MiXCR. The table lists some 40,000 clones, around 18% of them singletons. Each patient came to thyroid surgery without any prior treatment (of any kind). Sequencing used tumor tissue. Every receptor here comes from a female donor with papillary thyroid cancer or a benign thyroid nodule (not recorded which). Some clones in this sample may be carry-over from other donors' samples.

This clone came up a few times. The CDR3: CASSRRTVSSYEQYF. The CDR3 region has the DNA TGTGCCAGCAGTCGCCGGACAGTCAGCTCCTACGAGCAGTACTTC. The J gene is TRBJ2-7, the V gene TRBV28, with D perhaps matching TRBD1 (6 bases). The V end was cut by 5 bases, the J end by 0 bases, with 14 bases between. The germline V gene has CDR1 MDHEN and CDR2 SYDVKM. The CDR3 length is 15 residues. Full variable domain (missing parts from reference TRBV28 and TRBJ2-7): DVKVTQSSRYLVKRTGEKVFLECVQDMDHENMFWYRQDPGLGLRLIYFSYDVKMKEKGDIPEGYSVSREKKERFSLILESASTNQTSMYLCASSRRTVSSYEQYFGPGTRLTVT.

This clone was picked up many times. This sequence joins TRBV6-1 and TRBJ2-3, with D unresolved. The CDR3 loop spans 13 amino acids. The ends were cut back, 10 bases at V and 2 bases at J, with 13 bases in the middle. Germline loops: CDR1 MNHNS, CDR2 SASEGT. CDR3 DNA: TGTGCCACCAATACTGGCTACACAGATACGCAGTATTTT. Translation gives CATNTGYTDTQYF.

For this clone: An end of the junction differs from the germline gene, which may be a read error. In nucleotides, the CDR3 is TGCAGTGCTAGAGTACCCTTGCAAACTGGCACAGATACTCAGTATTTT. Protein: CSARVPLQTGTDTQYF. This chain joins TRBV20-1 and TRBJ2-3; no clear D gene. This CDR3 has 16 residues. CDR1 DFQATT and CDR2 SNEGSKA come from the germline V gene (reference sequence).

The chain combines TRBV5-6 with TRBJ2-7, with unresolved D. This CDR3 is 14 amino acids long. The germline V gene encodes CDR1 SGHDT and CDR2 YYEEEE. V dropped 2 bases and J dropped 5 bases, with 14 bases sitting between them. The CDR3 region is CASSLIVSGDEQYF. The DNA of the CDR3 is TGTGCCAGCAGCTTAATAGTCTCCGGAGACGAGCAGTACTTC.

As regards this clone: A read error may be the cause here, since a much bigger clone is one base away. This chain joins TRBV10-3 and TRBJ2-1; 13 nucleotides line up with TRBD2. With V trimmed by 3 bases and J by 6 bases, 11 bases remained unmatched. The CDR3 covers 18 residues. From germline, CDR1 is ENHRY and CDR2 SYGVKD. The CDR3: CAISDSAGTSGNGNEQFF. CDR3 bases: TGTGCCATCAGTGATTCAGCCGGGACTAGCGGGAACGGCAATGAGCAGTTCTTC.

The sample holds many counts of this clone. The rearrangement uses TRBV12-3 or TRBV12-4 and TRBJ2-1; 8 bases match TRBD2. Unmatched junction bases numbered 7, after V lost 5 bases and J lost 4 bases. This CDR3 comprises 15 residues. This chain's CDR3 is CASSTSGTSYNEQFF. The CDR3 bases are TGTGCCAGCAGTACCTCCGGGACTAGTTACAATGAGCAGTTCTTC.

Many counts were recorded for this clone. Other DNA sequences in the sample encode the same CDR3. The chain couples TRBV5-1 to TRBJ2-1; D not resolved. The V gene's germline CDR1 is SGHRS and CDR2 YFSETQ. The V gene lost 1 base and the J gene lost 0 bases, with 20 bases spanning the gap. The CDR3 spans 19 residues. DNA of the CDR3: TGCGCCAGCAGCTTGCCCGCCGCCGGCGGATTAAGCTCCTACAATGAGCAGTTCTTC. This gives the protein CASSLPAAGGLSSYNEQFF.

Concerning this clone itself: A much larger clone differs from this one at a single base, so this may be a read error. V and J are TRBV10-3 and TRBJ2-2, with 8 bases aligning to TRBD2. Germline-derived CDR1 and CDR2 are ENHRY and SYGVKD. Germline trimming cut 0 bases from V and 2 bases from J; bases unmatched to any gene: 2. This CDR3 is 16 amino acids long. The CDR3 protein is CAISESSGVNTGELFF. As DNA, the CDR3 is TGTGCCATCAGTGAGTCTAGCGGGGTTAACACCGGGGAGCTGTTTTTT.

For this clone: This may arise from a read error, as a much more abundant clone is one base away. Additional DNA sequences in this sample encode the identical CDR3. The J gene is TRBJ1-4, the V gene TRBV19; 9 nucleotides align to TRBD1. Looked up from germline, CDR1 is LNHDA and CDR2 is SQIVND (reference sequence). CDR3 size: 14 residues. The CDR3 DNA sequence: TGTGCCAGTAGGAGGGACAGGGATTCTGAAAAACTGTTCTTT. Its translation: CASRRDRDSEKLFF.

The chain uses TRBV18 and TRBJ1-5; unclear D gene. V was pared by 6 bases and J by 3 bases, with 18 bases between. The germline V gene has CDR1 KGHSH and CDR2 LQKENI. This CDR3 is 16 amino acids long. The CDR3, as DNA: TGTGCCAGCTCCTGGAGAGCCGCTTATATCAATCAGCCCCAGCATTTT. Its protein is CASSWRAAYINQPQHF.

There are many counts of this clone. The CDR3: CASSKQGAEQFF. The CDR3 DNA reads TGTGCCAGCAGTAAACAGGGTGCTGAGCAGTTCTTC. V gene TRBV7-6 combines with J gene TRBJ2-1; TRBD1 might be the D (6 bases). This CDR3 is 12 amino acids long. Germline V CDR1 and CDR2: SGHVS, FNYEAQ. The V end lost 6 bases, the J end lost 9 bases, and 12 bases lay between the germline ends.

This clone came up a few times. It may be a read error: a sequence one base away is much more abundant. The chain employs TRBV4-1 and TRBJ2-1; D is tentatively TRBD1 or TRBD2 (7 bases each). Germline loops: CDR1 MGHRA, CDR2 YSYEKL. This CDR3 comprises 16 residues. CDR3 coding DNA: TGCGCCAGCATCCAAGAAGGGAGGGGGCGCCCCGGTGAGCAGTTCTTC. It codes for CASIQEGRGRPGEQFF.

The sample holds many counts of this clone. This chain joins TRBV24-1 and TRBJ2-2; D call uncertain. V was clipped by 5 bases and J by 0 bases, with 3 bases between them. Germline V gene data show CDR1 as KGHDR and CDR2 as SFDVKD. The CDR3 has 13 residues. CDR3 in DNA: TGTGCCACCAGTGGGGCGAACACCGGGGAGCTGTTTTTT. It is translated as CATSGANTGELFF.

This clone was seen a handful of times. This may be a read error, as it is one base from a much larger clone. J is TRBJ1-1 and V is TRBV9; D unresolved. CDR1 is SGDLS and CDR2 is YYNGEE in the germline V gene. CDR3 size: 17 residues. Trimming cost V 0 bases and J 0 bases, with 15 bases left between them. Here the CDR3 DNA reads TGTGCCAGCAGCGTAGGAGGGTGCGTCTACATGAACACTGAAGCTTTCTTT. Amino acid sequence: CASSVGGCVYMNTEAFF.

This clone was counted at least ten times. In DNA form, the CDR3 reads TGTGCTAGTGGTTTGGGAAACTCCGAGCAGTACTTC. Translated: CASGLGNSEQYF. The genes are TRBV12-5 and TRBJ2-7; D gene unclear. The CDR3 extends over 12 amino acids. With 1 base removed from V and 6 bases from J, the gap between germline ends came to 7 bases. Per the germline V gene, CDR1 is LGHNT and CDR2 is FRNRAP.

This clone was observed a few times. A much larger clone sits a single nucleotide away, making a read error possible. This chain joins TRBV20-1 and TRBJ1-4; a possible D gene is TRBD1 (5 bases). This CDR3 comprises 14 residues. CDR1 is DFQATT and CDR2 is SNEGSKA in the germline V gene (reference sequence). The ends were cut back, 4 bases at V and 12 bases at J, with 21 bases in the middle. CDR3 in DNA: TGCAGTGCTAACCCGGGGCCAGGGTCACCTCAACTGTTTTTT. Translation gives CSANPGPGSPQLFF.

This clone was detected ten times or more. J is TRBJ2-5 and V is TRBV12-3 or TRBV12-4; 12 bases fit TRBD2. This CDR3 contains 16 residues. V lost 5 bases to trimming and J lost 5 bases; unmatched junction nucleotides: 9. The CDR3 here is CASSLPSGGARETQYF. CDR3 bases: TGTGCCAGCAGTCTACCTAGCGGGGGGGCCAGGGAGACCCAGTACTTC.

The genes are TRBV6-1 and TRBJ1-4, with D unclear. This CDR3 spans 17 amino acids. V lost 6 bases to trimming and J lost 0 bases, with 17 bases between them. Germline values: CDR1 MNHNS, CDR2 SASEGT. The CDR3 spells CASSHLGATATNEKLFF. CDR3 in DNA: TGTGCCAGCAGCCACCTGGGAGCGACTGCAACTAATGAAAAACTGTTTTTT.

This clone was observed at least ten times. CDR3 nucleotide sequence: TGTGCCAGCAGTTTAGGACAAAGGGAGAGCTCCTATAATTCACCCCTCCACTTT. Residues: CASSLGQRESSYNSPLHF. The rearrangement uses TRBV6-5 and TRBJ1-6; D may be TRBD1 (5 bases). Germline V gene sequence: CDR1 MNHEY, CDR2 SVGAGI. The germline V and J ends were trimmed by 4 bases and 0 bases, with 16 bases remaining between them. CDR3 length: 18 residues.

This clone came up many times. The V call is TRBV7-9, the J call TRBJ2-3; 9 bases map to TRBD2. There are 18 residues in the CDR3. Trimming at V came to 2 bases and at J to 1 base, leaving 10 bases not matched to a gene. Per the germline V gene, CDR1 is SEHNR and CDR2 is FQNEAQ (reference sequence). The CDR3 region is CASSLTSSAGGRTDTQYF. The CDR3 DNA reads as TGTGCCAGCAGCTTAACTAGTTCGGCGGGGGGGCGCACAGATACGCAGTATTTT.

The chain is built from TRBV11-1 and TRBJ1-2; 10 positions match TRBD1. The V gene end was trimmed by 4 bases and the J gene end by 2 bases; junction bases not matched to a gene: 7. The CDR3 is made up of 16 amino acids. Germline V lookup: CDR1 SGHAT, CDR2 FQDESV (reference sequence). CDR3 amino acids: CASSSTGTGANYGYTF. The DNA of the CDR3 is TGTGCCAGCAGCTCCACCGGGACAGGGGCCAACTATGGCTACACCTTC. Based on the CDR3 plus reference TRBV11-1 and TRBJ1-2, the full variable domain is EAEVAQSPRYKITEKSQAVAFWCDPISGHATLYWYRQILGQGPELLVQFQDESVVDDSQLPKDRFSAERLKGVDSTLKIQPAELGDSAMYLCASSSTGTGANYGYTFGSGTRLTVV.

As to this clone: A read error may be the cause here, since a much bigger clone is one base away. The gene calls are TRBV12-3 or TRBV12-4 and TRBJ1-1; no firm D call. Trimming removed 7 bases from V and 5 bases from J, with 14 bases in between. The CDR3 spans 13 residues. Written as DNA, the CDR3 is TGTGCCAGCACCCACGGGTTTGGTACTGAAGCTTTCTTT. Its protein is CASTHGFGTEAFF.